These T cell receptor beta chains were read from a single sample in a study of tumor and adjacent non-tumor tissue in lung cancer. TCRdb used MiXCR to reprocess the multiplex PCR reads, holding one entry per CDR3 protein. The repertoire has about 110,000 distinct CDR3 sequences, approximately 82% of them found once; the top ten carry roughly 35%. Source material: lung tumor tissue. The receptors were gathered from a woman aged 55-75 years with non-small cell lung cancer. The CDR3 runs from the conserved cysteine through the conserved F or W. A D gene is named only where the DNA matches it firmly. For some rows the clone size is stated as once, few or many, or as a class when expanded; others skip it.

>-|-|TRBJ2-1|TRBV11-3|17
CASSLELTRGSNNEPFF
TGTGCCAGCAGCTTAGAGTTGACTCGCGGTAGCAACAATGAGCCGTTCTTC
>-|-|TRBJ1-1|TRBV7-8|14
CASSLEGVNTEAFF
TGTGCCAGCAGCTTAGAGGGGGTGAACACTGAAGCTTTCTTT
>-|-|TRBJ2-2|TRBV6-2/TRBV6-3|17
CASRYTQQRANTEELFF
TGTGCAAGCAGATACACCCAACAGAGGGCCAACACCGAGGAGCTGTTTTTT
>few|TRBD1|TRBJ1-2|TRBV6-6|16
CASSYPGQAVNYGYTF
TGTGCCAGTAGTTATCCGGGACAGGCCGTTAACTATGGCTACACCTTC
>-|-|TRBJ2-1|TRBV7-2|14
CASSLGGPVNEQFF
TGTGCCAGCAGCTTAGGAGGGCCGGTAAATGAGCAGTTCTTC
>many|-|TRBJ2-3|TRBV6-2/TRBV6-3|15
CASSYLALRTDTQYF
TGTGCCAGCAGTTATCTAGCGCTAAGGACAGATACGCAGTATTTT
>once|TRBD2|TRBJ2-1|TRBV11-3|16
CASSLVTSRKNNEQFF
TGTGCCAGCAGCTTAGTGACTAGCAGGAAGAACAATGAGCAGTTCTTC
>-|-|TRBJ2-3|TRBV11-2|14
CASSLRGRTDKQYF
TGTGCCAGCAGCTTAAGGGGCCGTACAGATAAGCAGTATTTT
>-|-|TRBJ2-7|TRBV20-1|12
CSAEGTTSAQYF
TGCAGTGCCGAGGGTACGACCTCGGCGCAGTACTTC
>-|-|TRBJ2-1|TRBV12-3/TRBV12-4|12
CACKLEHNEQFF
TGTGCCTGCAAACTAGAGCACAACGAGCAGTTCTTC
>-|-|TRBJ1-1|TRBV11-2|13
CASGSSPGNEAFF
TGTGCCAGCGGCTCTTCGCCTGGGAATGAAGCTTTCTTT
>once|-|TRBJ2-3|TRBV11-2|15
CANSATRTAIDMQYF
TGTGCCAACAGCGCCACCAGGACGGCCATAGATATGCAGTACTTT
>-|-|TRBJ1-5|TRBV20-1|13
CSARDFGYQPQHF
TGCAGCGCTAGAGATTTCGGTTATCAGCCCCAGCATTTT
>-|-|TRBJ2-6|TRBV4-3|15
CASSQSGRGPNVLTF
TGCGCTAGCAGCCAGTCCGGACGCGGGCCCAACGTCCTGACTTTC
>-|-|TRBJ2-7|TRBV11-2|14
CGRNWDRGGYEQYF
TGTGGCAGGAATTGGGACCGCGGAGGATACGAGCAGTACTTC
>-|-|TRBJ1-3|TRBV6-5|17
CTSSYSNSEGTGSTIYF
TGTACCAGCAGTTACTCGAACTCTGAGGGTACAGGAAGCACCATATATTTT
>-|TRBD2|TRBJ2-1|TRBV11-2|16
CASSRDGGFLDIEQFF
TGTGCCAGCAGCCGGGACGGGGGGTTCCTAGACATTGAGCAGTTCTTC
>-|TRBD2|TRBJ2-1|TRBV7-8|16
CVSGLVASGINNEQFF
TGTGTCAGCGGCTTAGTGGCTAGCGGGATTAACAATGAGCAGTTCTTC
>-|-|TRBJ1-2|TRBV20-1|13
CSASQGNGNGYTF
TGCAGTGCTAGTCAGGGGAACGGCAATGGCTACACCTTC
>-|-|TRBJ1-6|TRBV30|13
CVCRGEYNSPLHF
TGTGTCTGTAGAGGGGAATATAATTCACCCCTCCACTTT
>-|-|TRBJ2-7|TRBV11-2|11
CASSFVFEQYF
TGTGCCAGTAGCTTCGTTTTCGAGCAGTACTTC